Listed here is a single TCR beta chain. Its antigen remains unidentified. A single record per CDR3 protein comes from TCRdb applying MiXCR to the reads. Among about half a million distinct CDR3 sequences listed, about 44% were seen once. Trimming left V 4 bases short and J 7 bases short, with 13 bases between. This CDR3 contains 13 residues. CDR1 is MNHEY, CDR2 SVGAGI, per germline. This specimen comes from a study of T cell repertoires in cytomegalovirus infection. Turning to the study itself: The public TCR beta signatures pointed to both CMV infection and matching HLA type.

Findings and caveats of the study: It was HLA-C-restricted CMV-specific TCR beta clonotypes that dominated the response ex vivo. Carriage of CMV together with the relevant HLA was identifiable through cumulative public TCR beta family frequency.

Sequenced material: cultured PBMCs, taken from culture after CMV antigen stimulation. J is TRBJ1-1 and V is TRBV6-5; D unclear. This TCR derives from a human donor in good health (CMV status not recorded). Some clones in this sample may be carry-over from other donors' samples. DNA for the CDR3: TGTGCCAGCAGTTTCGGACCGGATATTGAAGCTTTCTTT. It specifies CASSFGPDIEAFF.